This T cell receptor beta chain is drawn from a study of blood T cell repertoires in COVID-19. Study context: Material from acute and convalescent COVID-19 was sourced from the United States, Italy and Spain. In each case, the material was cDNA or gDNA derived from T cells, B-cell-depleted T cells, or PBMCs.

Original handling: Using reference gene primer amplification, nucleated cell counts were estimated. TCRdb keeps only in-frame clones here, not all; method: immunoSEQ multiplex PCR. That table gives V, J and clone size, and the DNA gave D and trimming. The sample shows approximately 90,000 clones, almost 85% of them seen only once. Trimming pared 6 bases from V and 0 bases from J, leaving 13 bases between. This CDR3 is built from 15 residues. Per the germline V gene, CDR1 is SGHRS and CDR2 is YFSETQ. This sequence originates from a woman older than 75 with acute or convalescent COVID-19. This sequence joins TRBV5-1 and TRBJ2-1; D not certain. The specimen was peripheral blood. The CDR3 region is CASTPVLSSYNEQFF. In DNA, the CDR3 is TGCGCCAGCACCCCGGTCCTGAGCTCCTACAATGAGCAGTTCTTC.